The T cell receptor (beta chain) under discussion was sequenced for a study of beta chain features in type 1 diabetes. Turning to the study itself: When patients were set against healthy donors, age, gender and cell yields were similar.

Notes on the study in general: The naive, central memory and Treg TCRB repertoires showed an apparent similarity that was greater among patients than among healthy donors. PCR might preferentially amplify shorter templates, equally in patients and controls. Researchers report that Type 1 diabetes patients had moderately but significantly shorter TCRB CDR3s across all four CD4+ subsets.

The isolated RNA, all of it, was reverse transcribed, so expressed TCRB transcripts were what got sequenced. The method was immunoSEQ multiplex PCR; TCRdb's version includes in-frame clones alone and lacks a portion of them. The data show 120,000 to 150,000 clones, roughly an eighth seen once. In the case of this clone: Its specificity is not known.

This TCR was sampled from a man between 18 and 35 years old with type 1 diabetes. What was sequenced was central memory CD4+ T cells from blood.

The CDR3 bases are TGTGCCAGCTCACGAGGGACAGGGGACTATGGCTACACCTTC. This translates into CASSRGTGDYGYTF. The chain couples TRBV18 to TRBJ1-2; TRBD1 agrees at 10 bases. CDR1 and CDR2 (germline): KGHSH, LQKENI. CDR3 size: 14 residues. With V trimmed by 4 bases and J by 3 bases, 2 bases remained unmatched.